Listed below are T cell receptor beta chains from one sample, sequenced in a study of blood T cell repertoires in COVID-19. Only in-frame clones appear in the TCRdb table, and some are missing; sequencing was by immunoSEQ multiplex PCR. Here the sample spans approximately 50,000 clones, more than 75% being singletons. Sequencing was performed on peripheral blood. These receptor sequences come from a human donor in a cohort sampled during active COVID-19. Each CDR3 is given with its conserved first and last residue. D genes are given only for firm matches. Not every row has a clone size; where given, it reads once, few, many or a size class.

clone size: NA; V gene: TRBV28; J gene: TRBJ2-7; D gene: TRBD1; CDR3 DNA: TGTGCCAGCAGTTGGGGACAGGGTGAGCTTAAGGGGCAGTACTTC; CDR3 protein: CASSWGQGELKGQYF
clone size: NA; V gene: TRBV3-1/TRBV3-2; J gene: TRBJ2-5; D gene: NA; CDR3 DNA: TGTGCCAGCAGCCAAGTTGAAGGGGCATGGGAGACCCAGTACTTC; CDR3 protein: CASSQVEGAWETQYF
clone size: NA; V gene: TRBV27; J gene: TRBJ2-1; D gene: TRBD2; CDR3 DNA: TGTGCCAGCAGTTTCGGGACTAGCGGGAGGGAAATTGGTGAGCAGTTCTTC; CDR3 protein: CASSFGTSGREIGEQFF
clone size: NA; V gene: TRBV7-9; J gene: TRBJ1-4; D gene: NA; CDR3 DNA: TGTGCCAGCGGAGCCCCAACTAATGAAAAACTGTTTTTT; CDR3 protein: CASGAPTNEKLFF
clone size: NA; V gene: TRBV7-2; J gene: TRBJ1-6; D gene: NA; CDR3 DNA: TGTGCCAGCATCCTCGGGGGGGCGGGTAATTCACCCCTCCACTTT; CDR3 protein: CASILGGAGNSPLHF
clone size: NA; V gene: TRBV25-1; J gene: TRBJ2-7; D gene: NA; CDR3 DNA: TGTGCCAGCAGTGAACCGGGCCAGGGGTACGAGCAGTACTTC; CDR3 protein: CASSEPGQGYEQYF
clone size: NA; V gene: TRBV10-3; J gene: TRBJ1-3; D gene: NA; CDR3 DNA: TGTGCCATCAGCCAGACAGTTTTCAACTCTGGAAACACCATATATTTT; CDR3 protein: CAISQTVFNSGNTIYF
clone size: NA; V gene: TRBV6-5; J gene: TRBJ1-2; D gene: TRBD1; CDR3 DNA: TGTGCCAGCAGTTACTCGAGGGGGCTTGGCTACACCTTC; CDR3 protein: CASSYSRGLGYTF
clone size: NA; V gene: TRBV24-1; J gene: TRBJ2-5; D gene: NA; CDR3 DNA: TGTGCCACCAGTGGGTGGACTCCCGACGGGGAGACCCAGTACTTC; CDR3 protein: CATSGWTPDGETQYF
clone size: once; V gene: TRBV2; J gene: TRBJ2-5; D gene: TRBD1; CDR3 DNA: TGTGCCAGCACAGGGACAGCCAACCAAGAGACCCAGTACTTC; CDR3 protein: CASTGTANQETQYF
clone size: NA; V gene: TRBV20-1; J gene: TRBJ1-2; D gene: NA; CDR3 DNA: TGCAGTGCTACGACGACACGTGGCTACACCTTC; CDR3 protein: CSATTTRGYTF
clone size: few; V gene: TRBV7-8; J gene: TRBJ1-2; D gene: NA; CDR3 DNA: TGTGCCAGCAGCTTGGAACAGAGCTATGGCTACACCTTC; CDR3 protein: CASSLEQSYGYTF
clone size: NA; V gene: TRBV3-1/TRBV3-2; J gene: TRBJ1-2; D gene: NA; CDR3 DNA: TGTGCCAGCAGCCAAGAAACCCCCAGGACTCCTGTCTATGGCTACACCTTC; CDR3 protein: CASSQETPRTPVYGYTF
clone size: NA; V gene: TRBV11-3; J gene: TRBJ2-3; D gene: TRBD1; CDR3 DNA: TGTGCCAGCAGCAAAACAGGGGTTACGCAGTATTTT; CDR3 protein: CASSKTGVTQYF
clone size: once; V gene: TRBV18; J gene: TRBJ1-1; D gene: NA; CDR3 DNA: TGTGCCAGCTCACCACCTCGCGACAGGAACGCTGAAGCTTTCTTT; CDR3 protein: CASSPPRDRNAEAFF
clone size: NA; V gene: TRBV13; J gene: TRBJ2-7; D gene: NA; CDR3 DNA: TGTGCCAGCAGCTTCTCGGGGATTGGATCCTACGAGCAGTACTTC; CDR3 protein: CASSFSGIGSYEQYF
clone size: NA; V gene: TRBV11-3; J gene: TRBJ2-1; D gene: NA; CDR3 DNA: TGTGCCAGCAGCTTTAACTTCCGGGATGAGCAGTTCTTC; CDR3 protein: CASSFNFRDEQFF
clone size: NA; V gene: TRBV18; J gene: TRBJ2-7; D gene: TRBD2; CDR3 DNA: TGTGCCAGCTCACCACAGGGACTAAATGAGCAGTACTTC; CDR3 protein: CASSPQGLNEQYF
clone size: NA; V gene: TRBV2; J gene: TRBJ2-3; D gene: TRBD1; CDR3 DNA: TGTGCCGGACAGGGTACATTCGATACGCAGTATTTT; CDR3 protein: CAGQGTFDTQYF
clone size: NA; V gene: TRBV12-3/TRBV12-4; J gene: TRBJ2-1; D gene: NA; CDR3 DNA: TGTGCCAGCAGGTTGAGCAATGAGCAGTTCTTC; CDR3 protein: CASRLSNEQFF
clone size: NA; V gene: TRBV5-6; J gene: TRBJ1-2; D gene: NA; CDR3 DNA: TGTGCCAGCAGCTGGGAACAGGGTCCTAACTATGGCTACACCTTC; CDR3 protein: CASSWEQGPNYGYTF
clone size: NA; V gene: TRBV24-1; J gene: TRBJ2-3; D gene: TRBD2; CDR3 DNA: TGTGCCACCAGTGATTCAATAGCGGGAGGGGGCACAGATACGCAGTATTTT; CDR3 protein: CATSDSIAGGGTDTQYF
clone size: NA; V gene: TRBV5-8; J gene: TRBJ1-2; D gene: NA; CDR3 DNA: TGTGCCAGTCCTCGCGGATGGGCGGGGAGTACCTTC; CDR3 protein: CASPRGWAGSTF
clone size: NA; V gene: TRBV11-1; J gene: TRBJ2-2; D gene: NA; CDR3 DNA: TGTGCCAGCAGCTTAAATCAGGGTAGGGCCGGGGAGCTGTTTTTT; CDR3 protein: CASSLNQGRAGELFF
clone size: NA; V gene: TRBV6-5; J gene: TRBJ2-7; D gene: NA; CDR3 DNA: TGTGCCGTCAAGGACAGTCGGACCTACGAGCAGTACTTC; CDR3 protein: CAVKDSRTYEQYF
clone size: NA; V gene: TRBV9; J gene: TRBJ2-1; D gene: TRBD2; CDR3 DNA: TGTGCCAGCAGCATCGGACTAGCGGGAATTGAGCAGTTCTTC; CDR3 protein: CASSIGLAGIEQFF
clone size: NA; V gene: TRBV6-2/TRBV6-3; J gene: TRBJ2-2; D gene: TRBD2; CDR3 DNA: TGTGCCAGCAGCCGTCTGACTAGCGGCTTAAACACCGGGGAGCTGTTTTTT; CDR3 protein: CASSRLTSGLNTGELFF
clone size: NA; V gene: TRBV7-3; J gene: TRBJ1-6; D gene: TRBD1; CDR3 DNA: TGTGCCAGCAGCCCAGGACTGCGACAGGGGGATTCACCCCTCCACTTT; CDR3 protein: CASSPGLRQGDSPLHF
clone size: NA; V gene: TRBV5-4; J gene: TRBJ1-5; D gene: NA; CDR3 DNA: TGTGCCAGCAGCTTGGATAGGGGTCAGCCCCAGCATTTT; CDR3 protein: CASSLDRGQPQHF
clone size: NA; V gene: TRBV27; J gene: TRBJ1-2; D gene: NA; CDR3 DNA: TGTGCCAGCAGTTATTACCCCGACAGGCACTATGGCTACACCTTC; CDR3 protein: CASSYYPDRHYGYTF
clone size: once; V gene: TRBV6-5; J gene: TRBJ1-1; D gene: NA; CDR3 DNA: TGTGCCAGCAGTACAGGGAACACTGAAGCTTTCTTT; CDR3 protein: CASSTGNTEAFF
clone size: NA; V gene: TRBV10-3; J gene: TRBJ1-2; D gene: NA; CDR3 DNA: TGTGCCATCAGTGCCGACTATGGCTACACCTTC; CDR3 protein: CAISADYGYTF
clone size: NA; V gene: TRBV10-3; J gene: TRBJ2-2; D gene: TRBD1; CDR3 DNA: TGTGCCATCCCAATAGGGGGCCTCACCGGGGAGCTGTTTTTT; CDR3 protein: CAIPIGGLTGELFF
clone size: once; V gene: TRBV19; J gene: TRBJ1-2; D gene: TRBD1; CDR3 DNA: TGTGCCAGTACGACGGGGACAGTTTCGAACTATGGCTACACCTTC; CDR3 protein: CASTTGTVSNYGYTF
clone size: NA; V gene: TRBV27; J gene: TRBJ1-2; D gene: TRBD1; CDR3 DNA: TGTGCCAGCAGGAAAGACGGGACAGTTAACTATGGCTACACCTTC; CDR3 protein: CASRKDGTVNYGYTF
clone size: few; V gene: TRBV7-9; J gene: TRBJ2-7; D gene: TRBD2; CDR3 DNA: TGTGCCAGCAGCTCGAGGACTAGCGGGCCTACCTACGAGCAGTACTTC; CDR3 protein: CASSSRTSGPTYEQYF
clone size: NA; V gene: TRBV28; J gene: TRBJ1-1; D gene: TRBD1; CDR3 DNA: TGTGCCAGCAGTGCAGGGGGTACTGAAGCTTTCTTT; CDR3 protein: CASSAGGTEAFF
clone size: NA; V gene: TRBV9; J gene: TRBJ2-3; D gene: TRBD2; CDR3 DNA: TGTGCCAGCAGCGAGAGGGGACTAGCGGGAGGGCAAGATACGCAGTATTTT; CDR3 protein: CASSERGLAGGQDTQYF
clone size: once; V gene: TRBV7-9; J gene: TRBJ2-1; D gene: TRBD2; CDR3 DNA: TGTGCCAGCAGCAAACTAGCGGGAGCCTACAATGAGCAGTTCTTC; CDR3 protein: CASSKLAGAYNEQFF
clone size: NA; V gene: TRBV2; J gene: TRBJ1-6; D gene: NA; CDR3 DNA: TGTGCCAGCAGGACAAACAATTCACCCCTCCACTTT; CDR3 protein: CASRTNNSPLHF
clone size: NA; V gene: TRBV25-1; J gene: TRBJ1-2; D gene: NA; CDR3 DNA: TGTGCCAGCAGTGAATCTAACAGTAAGGGGTATGGCTACACCTTC; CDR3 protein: CASSESNSKGYGYTF
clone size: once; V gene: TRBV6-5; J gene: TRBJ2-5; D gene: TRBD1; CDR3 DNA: TGTGCCAGCAGTTACAGGGGGCTAAACCAAGAGACCCAGTACTTC; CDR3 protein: CASSYRGLNQETQYF
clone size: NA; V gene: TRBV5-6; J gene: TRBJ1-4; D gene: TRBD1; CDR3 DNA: TGTGCCAGCAGCCCCAGGACAGGGGGCGGTGAAAAACTGTTTTTT; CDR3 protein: CASSPRTGGGEKLFF
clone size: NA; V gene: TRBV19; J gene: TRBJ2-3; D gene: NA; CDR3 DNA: TGTGCCAGTTCTCTACCCCCAGGGGATACGCAGTATTTT; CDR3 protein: CASSLPPGDTQYF
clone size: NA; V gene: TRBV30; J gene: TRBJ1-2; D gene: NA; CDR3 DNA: TGTGCCTGGAGTGCCAGAATACATTCAGGGGCCCTAACCTATGGCTACACCTTC; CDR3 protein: CAWSARIHSGALTYGYTF
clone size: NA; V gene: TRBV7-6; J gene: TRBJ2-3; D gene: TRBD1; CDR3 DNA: TGTGCCAGCAGCCCGACGACAGGGGGCATAACAGATACGCAGTATTTT; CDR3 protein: CASSPTTGGITDTQYF
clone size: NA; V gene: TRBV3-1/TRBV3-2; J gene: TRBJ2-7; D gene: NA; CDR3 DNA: TGTGCCAGCAGCCAAGATGGCAGGGTTTACGAGCAGTACTTC; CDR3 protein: CASSQDGRVYEQYF
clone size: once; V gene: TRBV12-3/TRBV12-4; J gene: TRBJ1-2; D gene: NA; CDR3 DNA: TGTGCCAGCAGGCAGGGTTTGTATGGCTACACCTTC; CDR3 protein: CASRQGLYGYTF
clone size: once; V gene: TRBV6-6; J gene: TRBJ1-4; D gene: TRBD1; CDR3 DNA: TGTGCCAGCAGTTTCAGGGGGGCAACTAATGAAAAACTGTTTTTT; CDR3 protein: CASSFRGATNEKLFF
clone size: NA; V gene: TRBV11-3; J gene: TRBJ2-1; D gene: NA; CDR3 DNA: TGTGCCAGCAGTTTAGAAATTGCGTGGTGGAATGAGCAGTTCTTC; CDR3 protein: CASSLEIAWWNEQFF
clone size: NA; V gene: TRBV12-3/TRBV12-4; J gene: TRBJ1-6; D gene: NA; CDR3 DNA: TGTGCCAGCAGTATCGGGACACCCCTCCACTTT; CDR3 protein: CASSIGTPLHF
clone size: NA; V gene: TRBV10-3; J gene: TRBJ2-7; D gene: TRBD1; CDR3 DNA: TGTGCCATCGGCGACCGGACAGGCGAGCAGTACTTC; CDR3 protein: CAIGDRTGEQYF
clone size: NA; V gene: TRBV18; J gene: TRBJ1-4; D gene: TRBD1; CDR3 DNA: TGTGCCAGCTCACCGAGGGACAGTTTTAATGAAAAACTGTTTTTT; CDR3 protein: CASSPRDSFNEKLFF